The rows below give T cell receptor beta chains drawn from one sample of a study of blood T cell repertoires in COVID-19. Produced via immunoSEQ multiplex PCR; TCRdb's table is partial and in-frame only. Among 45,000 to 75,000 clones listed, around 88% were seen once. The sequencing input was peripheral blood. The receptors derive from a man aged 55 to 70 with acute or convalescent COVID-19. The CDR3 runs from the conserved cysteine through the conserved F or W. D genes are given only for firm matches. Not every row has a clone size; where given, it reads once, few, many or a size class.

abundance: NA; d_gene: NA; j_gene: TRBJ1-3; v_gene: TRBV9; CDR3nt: TGTGCCAGCAGCCTTGGGTGGGAGTCTGGAAACACCATATATTTT; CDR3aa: CASSLGWESGNTIYF
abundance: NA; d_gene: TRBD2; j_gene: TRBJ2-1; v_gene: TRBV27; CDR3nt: TGTGCCAGCAGTTCGCGAATAGCGGGTGAGCAGTTCTTC; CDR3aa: CASSSRIAGEQFF
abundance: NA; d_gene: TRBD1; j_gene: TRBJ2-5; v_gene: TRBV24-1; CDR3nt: TGTGCCACCAGTGATTCTGGGACAGCCAAAGAGACCCAGTACTTC; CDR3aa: CATSDSGTAKETQYF
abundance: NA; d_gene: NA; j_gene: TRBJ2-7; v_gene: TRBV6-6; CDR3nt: TGTGCCAGCAGTTACTCGACGACAGGTGACGAGCAGTACTTC; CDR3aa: CASSYSTTGDEQYF
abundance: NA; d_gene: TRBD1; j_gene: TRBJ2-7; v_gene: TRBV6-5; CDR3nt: TGTGCCAGCAGTTGGACCGGCCGACTCAGGGGGCGCGAGCAGTACTTC; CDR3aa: CASSWTGRLRGREQYF
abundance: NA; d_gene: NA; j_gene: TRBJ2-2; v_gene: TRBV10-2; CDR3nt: TGCGCCAGCAGTGTATCTGGGCCAGCGAACACCGGGGAGCTGTTTTTT; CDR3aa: CASSVSGPANTGELFF
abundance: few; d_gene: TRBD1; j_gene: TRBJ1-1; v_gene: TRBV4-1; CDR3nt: TGCGCCAGCAGCCACCGCAGGGACAGGGGGCCCACTGAAGCTTTCTTT; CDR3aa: CASSHRRDRGPTEAFF
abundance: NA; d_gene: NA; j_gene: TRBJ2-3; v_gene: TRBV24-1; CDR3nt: TGTGCCACCAGCCGTGGGGGGAGCACAGATACGCAGTATTTT; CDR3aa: CATSRGGSTDTQYF
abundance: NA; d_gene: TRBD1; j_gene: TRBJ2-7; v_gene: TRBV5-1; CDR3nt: TGCGCCAGCAGCTTGGCCAGGGGGTACCTCTCCTACGAGCAGTACTTC; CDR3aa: CASSLARGYLSYEQYF
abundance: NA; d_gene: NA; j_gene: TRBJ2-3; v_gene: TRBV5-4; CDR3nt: TGTGCCAGCAGCTTGAGTAACAGGGAGGGTTCAGATACGCAGTATTTT; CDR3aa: CASSLSNREGSDTQYF
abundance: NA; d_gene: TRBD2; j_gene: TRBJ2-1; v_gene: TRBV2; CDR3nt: TGTGCCAGCAGTACCGGGACTAGCGGGGACTTTGCGTGGCAGTTCTTC; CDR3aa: CASSTGTSGDFAWQFF
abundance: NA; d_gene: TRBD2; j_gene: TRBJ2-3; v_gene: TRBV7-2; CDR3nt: TGTGCCAGCAGCTTAGGACTAGCGGGAGGTACAGATACGCAGTATTTT; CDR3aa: CASSLGLAGGTDTQYF
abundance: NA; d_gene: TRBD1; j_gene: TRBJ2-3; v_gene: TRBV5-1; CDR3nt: TGCGCCAGCAGCTTGGCAGGACAGGGCAGAGGCACAGATACGCAGTATTTT; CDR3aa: CASSLAGQGRGTDTQYF
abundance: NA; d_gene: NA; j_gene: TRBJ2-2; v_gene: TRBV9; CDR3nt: TGTGCCAGCAGCCTGCGGGGTAGCGGGAACACCGGGGAGCTGTTTTTT; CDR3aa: CASSLRGSGNTGELFF
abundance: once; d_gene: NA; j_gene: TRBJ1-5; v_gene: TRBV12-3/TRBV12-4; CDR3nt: TGTGCCAGCAGTTTTGGGCCTAATCAGCCCCAGCATTTT; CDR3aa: CASSFGPNQPQHF
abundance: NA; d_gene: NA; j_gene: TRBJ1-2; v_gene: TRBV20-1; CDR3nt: TGCAGTGCCTACAGGGAGCCTGGCTACACCTTC; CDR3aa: CSAYREPGYTF
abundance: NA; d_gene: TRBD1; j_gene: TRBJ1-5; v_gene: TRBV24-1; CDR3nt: TGTGCCACCAGCCCCACAGGGGGCATACAGCCCCAGCATTTT; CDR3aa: CATSPTGGIQPQHF
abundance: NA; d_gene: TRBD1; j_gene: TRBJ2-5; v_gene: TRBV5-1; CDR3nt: TGCGCCAGCAGCTTGGGGACAGGGGGTTTGGAAGAGACCCAGTACTTC; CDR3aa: CASSLGTGGLEETQYF
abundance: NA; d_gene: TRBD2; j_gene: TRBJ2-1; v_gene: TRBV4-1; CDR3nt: TGCGCCAGCAGCCTCCATACCCTAGCGGGAGATGCCAATGAGCAGTTCTTC; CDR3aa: CASSLHTLAGDANEQFF
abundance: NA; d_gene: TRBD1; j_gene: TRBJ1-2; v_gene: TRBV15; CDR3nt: TGTGCCACCAGCTATACCGGGACAGGGAACTATGGCTACACCTTC; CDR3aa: CATSYTGTGNYGYTF
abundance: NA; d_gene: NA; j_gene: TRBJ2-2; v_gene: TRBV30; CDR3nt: TGTGCCTGGAGTGGCGGGGCCGGGGCGAACACCGGGGAGCTGTTTTTT; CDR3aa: CAWSGGAGANTGELFF
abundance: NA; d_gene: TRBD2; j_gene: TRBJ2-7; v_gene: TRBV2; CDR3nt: TGTGCCAGCAGAGCTCTGACTAGCGGGAACCACGAGCAGTACTTC; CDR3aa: CASRALTSGNHEQYF
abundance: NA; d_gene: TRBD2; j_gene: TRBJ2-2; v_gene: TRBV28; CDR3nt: TGTGCCAGCAGTTTGCGGGAGGCCCTAACGAACACCGGGGAGCTGTTTTTT; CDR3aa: CASSLREALTNTGELFF
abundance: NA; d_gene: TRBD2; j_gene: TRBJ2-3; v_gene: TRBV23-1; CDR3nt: TGCGCCAGCAGTCAACCGGGGGCTAGCGGGAGCACAGATACGCAGTATTTT; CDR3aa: CASSQPGASGSTDTQYF
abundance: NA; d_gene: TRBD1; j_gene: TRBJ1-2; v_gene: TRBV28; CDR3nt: TGTGCCAGCAGTTTTCTCAACAGGGGAGATACTGGCTACACCTTC; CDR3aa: CASSFLNRGDTGYTF
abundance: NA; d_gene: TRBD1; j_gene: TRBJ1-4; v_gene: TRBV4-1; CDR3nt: TGCGCCAGCAGCTCTACAGGGGGCATAACTAATGAAAAACTGTTTTTT; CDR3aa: CASSSTGGITNEKLFF
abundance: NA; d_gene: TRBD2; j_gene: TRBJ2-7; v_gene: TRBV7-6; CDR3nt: TGTGCCAGCAGCCCCGCGGGAGAGGCGTACGAGCAGTACTTC; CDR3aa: CASSPAGEAYEQYF
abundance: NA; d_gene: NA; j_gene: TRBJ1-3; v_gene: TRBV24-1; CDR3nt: TGTGCCACCAGTGAACAGGGTTTAGGAAACACCATATATTTT; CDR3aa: CATSEQGLGNTIYF
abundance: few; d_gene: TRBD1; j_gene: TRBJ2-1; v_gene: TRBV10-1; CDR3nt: TGCGCCAGCAGTGATTCTCAAAGACCGGGACAGTCCTACAATGAGCAGTTCTTC; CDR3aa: CASSDSQRPGQSYNEQFF
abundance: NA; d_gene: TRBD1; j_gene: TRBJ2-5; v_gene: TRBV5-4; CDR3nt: TGTGCCAGCAAAGGACAGGGGATCCAAGAGACCCAGTACTTC; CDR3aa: CASKGQGIQETQYF
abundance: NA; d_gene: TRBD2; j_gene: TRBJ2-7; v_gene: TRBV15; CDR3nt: TGTGCCACCAGCAGCGGGACTAGCGGGGCCTACGAGCAGTACTTC; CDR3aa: CATSSGTSGAYEQYF
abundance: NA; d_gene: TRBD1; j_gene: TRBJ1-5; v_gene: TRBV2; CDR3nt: TGTGCCAGCACCCAGACAGGGAGTAGCAATCAGCCCCAGCATTTT; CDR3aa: CASTQTGSSNQPQHF
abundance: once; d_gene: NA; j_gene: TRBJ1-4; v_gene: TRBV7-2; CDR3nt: TGTGCCAGCAGCTTACCGCCAGGGTTTAATGAAAAACTGTTTTTT; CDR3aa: CASSLPPGFNEKLFF
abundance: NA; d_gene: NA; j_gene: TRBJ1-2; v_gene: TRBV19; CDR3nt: TGTGCCAGTAGTATACCCGGGAAGCATTATGGCTACACCTTC; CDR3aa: CASSIPGKHYGYTF
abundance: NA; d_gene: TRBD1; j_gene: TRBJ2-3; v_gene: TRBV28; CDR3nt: TGTGCCAGCAGTCTCATAGGGAAGGGACAGGGGGCAGATACGCAGTATTTT; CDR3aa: CASSLIGKGQGADTQYF
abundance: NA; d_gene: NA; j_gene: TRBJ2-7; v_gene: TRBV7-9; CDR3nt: TGTGCCAGCAGCTTAGCCCCCAGAGGGAGGCTGGGCTACGAGCAGTACTTC; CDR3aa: CASSLAPRGRLGYEQYF
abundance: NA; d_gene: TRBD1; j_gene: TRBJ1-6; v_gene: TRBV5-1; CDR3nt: TGCGCCAGCAGCTTAGGACAGGGAGATTCACCCCTCCACTTT; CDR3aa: CASSLGQGDSPLHF
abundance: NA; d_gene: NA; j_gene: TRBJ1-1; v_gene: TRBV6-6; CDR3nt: TGTGCCAGCAGTTACCGCCCTGCGGGGAACACTGAAGCTTTCTTT; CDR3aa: CASSYRPAGNTEAFF
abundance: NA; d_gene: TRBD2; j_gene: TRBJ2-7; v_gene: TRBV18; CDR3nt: TGTGCCAGCTCACCCCCAGGACTAGCGGGCTACGAGCAGTACTTC; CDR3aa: CASSPPGLAGYEQYF
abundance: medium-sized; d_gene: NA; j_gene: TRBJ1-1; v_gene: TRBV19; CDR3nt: TGTGCCAGTAGTATAGATCAGGAGGGGCCACTGTTCAGGACTGAAGCTTTCTTT; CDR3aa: CASSIDQEGPLFRTEAFF
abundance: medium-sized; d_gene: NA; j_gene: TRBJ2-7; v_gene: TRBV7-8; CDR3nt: TGTGCCAGCACCGACACCTCGGAGCAGTACTTC; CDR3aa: CASTDTSEQYF
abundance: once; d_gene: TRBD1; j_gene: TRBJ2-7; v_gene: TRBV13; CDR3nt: TGTGCCAGCAGCCCGGGACAGGGGTTCGAGCAGTACTTC; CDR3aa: CASSPGQGFEQYF
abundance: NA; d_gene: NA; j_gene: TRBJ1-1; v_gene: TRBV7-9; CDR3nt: TGTGCCAGCAGCTTTGGGGGGGCTGAAACTGAAGCTTTCTTT; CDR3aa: CASSFGGAETEAFF
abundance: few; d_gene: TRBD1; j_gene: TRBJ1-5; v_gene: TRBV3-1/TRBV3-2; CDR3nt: TGTGCCAGCAGCCAAGGGACAGGGGACACGCCCCAGCATTTT; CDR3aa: CASSQGTGDTPQHF
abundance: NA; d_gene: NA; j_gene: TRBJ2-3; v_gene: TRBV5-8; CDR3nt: TGTGCCAGCAGCTTGGGAGAGGGAGTAGCAGATACGCAGTATTTT; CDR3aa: CASSLGEGVADTQYF
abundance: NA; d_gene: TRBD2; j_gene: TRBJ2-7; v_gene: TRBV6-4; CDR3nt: TGTGCCAGCAGTGTCGGGCGGGGTAGCGGGAGTCCCCACGAGCAGTACTTC; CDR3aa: CASSVGRGSGSPHEQYF
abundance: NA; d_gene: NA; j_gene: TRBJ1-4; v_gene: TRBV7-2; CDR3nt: TGTGCCAGCAGCTTAGGGACAAGGGGAGGCAATGAAAAACTGTTTTTT; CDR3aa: CASSLGTRGGNEKLFF
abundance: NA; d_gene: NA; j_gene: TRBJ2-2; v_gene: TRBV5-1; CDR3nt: TGCGCCAGCACCCTAGGAGCTATCAACACCGGGGAGCTGTTTTTT; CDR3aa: CASTLGAINTGELFF
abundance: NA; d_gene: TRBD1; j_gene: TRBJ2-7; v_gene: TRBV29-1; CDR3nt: TGCAGCGTTGAGAAGACAGGGGGAGGCTCCTACGAGCAGTACTTC; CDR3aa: CSVEKTGGGSYEQYF
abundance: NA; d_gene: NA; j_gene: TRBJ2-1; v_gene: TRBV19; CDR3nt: TGTGCCAGTAGTATACAGGTTACCTACAATGAGCAGTTCTTC; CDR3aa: CASSIQVTYNEQFF